This is a list of T cell receptor beta chains from one sample in a study of blood T cell repertoires in COVID-19. The table came from immunoSEQ multiplex PCR; TCRdb's copy has only in-frame clones and leaves some out. The sample holds over 250,000 clones, about 80% seen once. Source material: peripheral blood. These receptors were obtained from a woman aged 50 to 60 who had recovered from COVID-19. Each CDR3 is given with its conserved first and last residue. Fields, in order: clone size, D gene, J gene, V gene, CDR3 protein, CDR3 DNA. A D gene is named only where the DNA matches it firmly. Only some rows state a clone size, as once, few, many or a class for expanded clones.

>NA|NA|TRBJ1-3|TRBV7-2
CASSLLPGNTIYF
TGTGCCAGCAGCTTACTTCCGGGAAACACCATATATTTT
>NA|TRBD2|TRBJ2-5|TRBV9
CASSTTSGSVRAFGAQETQYF
TGTGCCAGCAGCACGACTAGCGGGAGTGTCAGGGCTTTTGGGGCCCAAGAGACCCAGTACTTC
>NA|NA|TRBJ2-3|TRBV7-2
CASSIEYSSTDTQYF
TGTGCCAGCAGCATAGAATACTCTAGCACAGATACGCAGTATTTT
>few|NA|TRBJ1-1|TRBV6-2/TRBV6-3
CASSNHYGGTEAFF
TGTGCCAGCAGCAACCATTATGGAGGGACTGAAGCTTTCTTT
>NA|NA|TRBJ2-1|TRBV11-1
CASSLAFGSSYNEQFF
TGTGCCAGCAGCTTAGCATTTGGTAGCTCCTACAATGAGCAGTTCTTC
>NA|TRBD1|TRBJ1-6|TRBV4-3
CASSPRQGNSPLHF
TGCGCCAGCAGCCCCCGACAGGGGAATTCACCCCTCCACTTT
>once|NA|TRBJ2-3|TRBV18
CASSQSSTDTQYF
TGTGCCAGCTCACAATCTAGCACAGATACGCAGTATTTT
>NA|NA|TRBJ1-4|TRBV7-8
CASSPRWGGEKLFF
TGTGCCAGCAGTCCGCGGTGGGGGGGTGAAAAACTGTTTTTT
>few|NA|TRBJ2-3|TRBV6-1
CASSARQNPSTDTQYF
TGTGCCAGCAGTGCCCGACAGAACCCCTCCACAGATACGCAGTATTTT
>NA|NA|TRBJ1-3|TRBV11-2
CASSFQGSGNTIYF
TGTGCCAGCAGCTTCCAGGGGTCTGGAAACACCATATATTTT
>few|NA|TRBJ1-2|TRBV18
CASSNLEGGGYTF
TGTGCCAGCTCTAACCTAGAAGGTGGTGGCTACACCTTC